This T cell receptor beta chain was sequenced for a study of blood T cell repertoires in COVID-19. This clone showed up just once. One junction end does not reproduce the germline sequence, and a read error may be involved. Original handling: The assay estimated nucleated cells by amplifying reference gene primers. Using immunoSEQ multiplex PCR, the repertoire was profiled, and TCRdb retains in-frame clones only, with some absent. V, J and clone size reflect that table, while D and trimming were determined from the DNA. Of 150,000 to 200,000 clones in the sample, roughly nine tenths are singletons; the top ten hold roughly 2.2%. The CDR3 extends over 13 amino acids. CDR1 SGHTS and CDR2 YDEGEE come from the germline V gene.

The chain recombines TRBV5-8 with TRBJ2-5; TRBD1 matches at 7 bases. This clonotype originated in a man in his 70s with active or convalescent COVID-19. Sequencing was carried out using peripheral blood. The CDR3: CASKGANQETQYF. CDR3 in DNA: TGTGCCAGCAAGGGGGCGAACCAGGAGACCCAGTACTTC.